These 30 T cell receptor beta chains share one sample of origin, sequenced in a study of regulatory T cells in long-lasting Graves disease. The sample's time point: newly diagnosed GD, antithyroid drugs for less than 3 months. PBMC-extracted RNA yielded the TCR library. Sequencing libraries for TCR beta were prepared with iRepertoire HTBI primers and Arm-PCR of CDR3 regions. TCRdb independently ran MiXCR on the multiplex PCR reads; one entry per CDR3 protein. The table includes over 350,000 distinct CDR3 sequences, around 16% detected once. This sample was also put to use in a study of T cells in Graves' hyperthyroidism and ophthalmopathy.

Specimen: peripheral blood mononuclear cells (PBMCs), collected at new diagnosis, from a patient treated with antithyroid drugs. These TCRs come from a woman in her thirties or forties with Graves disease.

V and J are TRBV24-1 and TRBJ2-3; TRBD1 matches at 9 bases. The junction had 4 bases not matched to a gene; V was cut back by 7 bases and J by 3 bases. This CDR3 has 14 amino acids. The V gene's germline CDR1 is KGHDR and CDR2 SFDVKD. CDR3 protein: CATRGTGLTDTQYF. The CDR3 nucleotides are TGTGCCACCAGGGGGACAGGGCTTACAGATACGCAGTATTTT.

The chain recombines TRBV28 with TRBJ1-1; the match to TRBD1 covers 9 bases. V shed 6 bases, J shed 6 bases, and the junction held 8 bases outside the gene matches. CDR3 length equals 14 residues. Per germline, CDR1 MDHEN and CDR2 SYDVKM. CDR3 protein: CASRDGGQGSEAFF. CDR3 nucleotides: TGTGCCAGCAGGGATGGGGGACAGGGTTCTGAAGCTTTCTTT.

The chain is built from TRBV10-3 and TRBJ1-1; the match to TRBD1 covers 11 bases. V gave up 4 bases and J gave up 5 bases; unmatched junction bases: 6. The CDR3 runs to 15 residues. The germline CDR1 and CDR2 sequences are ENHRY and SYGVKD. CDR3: CAISGGQGARTEAFF. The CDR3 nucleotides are TGTGCCATCAGTGGAGGACAGGGGGCGAGGACTGAAGCTTTCTTT.

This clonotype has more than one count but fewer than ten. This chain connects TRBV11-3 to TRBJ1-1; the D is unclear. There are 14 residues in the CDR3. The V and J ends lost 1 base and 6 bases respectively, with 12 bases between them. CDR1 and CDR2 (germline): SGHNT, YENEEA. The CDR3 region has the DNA TGTGCCAGCAGCTTAGGGTGCCCGGCGGCTGAAGCTTTCTTT. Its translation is CASSLGCPAAEAFF.

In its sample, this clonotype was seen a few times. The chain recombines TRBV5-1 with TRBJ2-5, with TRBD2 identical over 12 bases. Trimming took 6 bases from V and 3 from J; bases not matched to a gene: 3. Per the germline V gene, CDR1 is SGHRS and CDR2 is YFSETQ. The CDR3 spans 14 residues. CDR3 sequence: CASNRLAGEETQYF. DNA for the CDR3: TGCGCCAGCAACCGACTAGCGGGAGAAGAGACCCAGTACTTC.

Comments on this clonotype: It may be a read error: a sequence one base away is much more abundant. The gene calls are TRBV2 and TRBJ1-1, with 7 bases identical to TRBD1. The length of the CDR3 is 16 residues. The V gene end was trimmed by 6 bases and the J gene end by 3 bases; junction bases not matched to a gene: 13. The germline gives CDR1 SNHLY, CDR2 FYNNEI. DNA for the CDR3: TGTGCCAGCAGCTCGAAGGAGAGACAGGGATACACTGAAGCTTTCTTT. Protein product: CASSSKERQGYTEAFF.

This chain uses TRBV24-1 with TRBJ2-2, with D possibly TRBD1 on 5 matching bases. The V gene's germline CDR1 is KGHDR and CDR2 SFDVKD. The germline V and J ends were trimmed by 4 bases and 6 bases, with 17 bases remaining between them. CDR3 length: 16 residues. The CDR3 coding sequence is TGTGCCACCAGTGACTTCGGTGCAGGGAATCCCGGGGAGCTGTTTTTT. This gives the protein CATSDFGAGNPGELFF.

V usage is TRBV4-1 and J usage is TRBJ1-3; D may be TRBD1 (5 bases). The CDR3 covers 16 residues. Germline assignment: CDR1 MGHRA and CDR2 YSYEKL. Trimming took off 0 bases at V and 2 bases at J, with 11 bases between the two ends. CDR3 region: CASSQDVLGAGNTIYF. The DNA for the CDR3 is TGCGCCAGCAGCCAAGATGTTTTGGGGGCTGGAAACACCATATATTTT.

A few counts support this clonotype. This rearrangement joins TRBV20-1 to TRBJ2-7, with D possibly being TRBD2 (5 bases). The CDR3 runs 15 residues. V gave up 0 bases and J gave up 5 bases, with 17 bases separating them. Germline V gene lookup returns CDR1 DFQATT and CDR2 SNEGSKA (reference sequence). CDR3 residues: CSARDISSGKDEQYF. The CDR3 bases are TGCAGTGCTAGAGATATTTCCTCGGGGAAGGACGAGCAGTACTTC.

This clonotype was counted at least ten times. The CDR3 sequence: CASSGGQPYNEQFF. The CDR3 bases are TGCGCCAGCAGTGGGGGGCAACCGTACAATGAGCAGTTCTTC. The chain recombines TRBV5-1 with TRBJ2-1; the D gene could be TRBD1 or TRBD2 (6 bases each). Trimming shortened V by 5 bases and J by 4 bases, and 13 bases separated the two germline ends. CDR3 length equals 14 residues. CDR1 and CDR2 (germline): SGHRS, YFSETQ.

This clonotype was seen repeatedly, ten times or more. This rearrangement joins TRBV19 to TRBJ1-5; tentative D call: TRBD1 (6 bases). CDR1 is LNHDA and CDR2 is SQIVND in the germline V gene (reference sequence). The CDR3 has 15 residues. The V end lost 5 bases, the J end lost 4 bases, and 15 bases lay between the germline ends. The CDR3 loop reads CASSPLQGRNQPQHF. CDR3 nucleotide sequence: TGTGCCAGTAGTCCCCTACAGGGTCGAAATCAGCCCCAGCATTTT.

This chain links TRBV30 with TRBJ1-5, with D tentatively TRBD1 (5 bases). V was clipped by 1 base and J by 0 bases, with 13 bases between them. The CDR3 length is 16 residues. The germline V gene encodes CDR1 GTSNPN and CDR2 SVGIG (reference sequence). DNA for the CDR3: TGTGCCTGGAGTGACCCGACAGAATATAGCAATCAGCCCCAGCATTTT. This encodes CAWSDPTEYSNQPQHF. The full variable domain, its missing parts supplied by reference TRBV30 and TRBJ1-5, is SQTIHQWPATLVQPVGSPLSLECTVEGTSNPNLYWYRQAAGRGLQLLFYSVGIGQISSEVPQNLSASRPQDRQFILSSKKLLLSDSGFYLCAWSDPTEYSNQPQHFGDGTRLSIL.

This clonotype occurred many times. CDR3 DNA sequence: TGTGCCAGCAGCCAAAGGGGACTAGCGGGAGGGAGGGGCAATGAGCAGTTCTTC. Translated, it gives CASSQRGLAGGRGNEQFF. The rearrangement links TRBV3-2 to TRBJ2-1; the tabulated D call, TRBD2, remains unverified against the DNA. TRBV3-2 is recorded as a pseudogene. The CDR3 extends over 18 amino acids.

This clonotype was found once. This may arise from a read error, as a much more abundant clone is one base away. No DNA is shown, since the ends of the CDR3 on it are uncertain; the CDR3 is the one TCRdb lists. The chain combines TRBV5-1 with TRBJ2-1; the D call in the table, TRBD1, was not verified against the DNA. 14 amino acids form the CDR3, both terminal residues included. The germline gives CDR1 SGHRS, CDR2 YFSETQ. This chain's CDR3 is CASSRVGGGNEQCF.

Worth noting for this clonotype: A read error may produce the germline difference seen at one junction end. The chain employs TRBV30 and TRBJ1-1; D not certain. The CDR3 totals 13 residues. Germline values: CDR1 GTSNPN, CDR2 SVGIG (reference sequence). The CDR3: CAWTSGVNTETFF. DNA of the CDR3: TGTGCCTGGACGTCAGGCGTGAACACTGAAACTTTCTTT.

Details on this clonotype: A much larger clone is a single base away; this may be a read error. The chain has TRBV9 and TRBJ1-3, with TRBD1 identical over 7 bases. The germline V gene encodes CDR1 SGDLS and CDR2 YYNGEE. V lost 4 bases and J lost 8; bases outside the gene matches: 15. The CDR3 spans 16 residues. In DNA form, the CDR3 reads TGTGCCAGCAGCCCTACGGACAGGTCGTGGGGAGACACCATATATTTT. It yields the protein CASSPTDRSWGDTIYF. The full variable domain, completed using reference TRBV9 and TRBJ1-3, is DSGVTQTPKHLITATGQRVTLRCSPRSGDLSVYWYQQSLDQGLQFLIQYYNGEERAKGNILERFSAQQFPDLHSELNLSSLELGDSALYFCASSPTDRSWGDTIYFGEGSWLTVV.

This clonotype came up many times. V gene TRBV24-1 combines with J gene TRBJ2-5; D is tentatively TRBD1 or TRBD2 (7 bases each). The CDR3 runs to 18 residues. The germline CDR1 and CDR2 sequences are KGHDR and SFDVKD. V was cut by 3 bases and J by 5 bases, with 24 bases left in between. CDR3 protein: CATSDPYREGAAKETQYF. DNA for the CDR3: TGTGCCACCAGTGATCCATACAGGGAGGGGGCCGCGAAGGAGACCCAGTACTTC.

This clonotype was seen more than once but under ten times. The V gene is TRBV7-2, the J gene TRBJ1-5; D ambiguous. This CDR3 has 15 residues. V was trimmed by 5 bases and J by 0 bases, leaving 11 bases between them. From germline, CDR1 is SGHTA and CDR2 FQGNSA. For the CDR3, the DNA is TGTGCCAGCAGCGCCGGAGGGTATAGCAATCAGCCCCAGCATTTT. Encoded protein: CASSAGGYSNQPQHF.

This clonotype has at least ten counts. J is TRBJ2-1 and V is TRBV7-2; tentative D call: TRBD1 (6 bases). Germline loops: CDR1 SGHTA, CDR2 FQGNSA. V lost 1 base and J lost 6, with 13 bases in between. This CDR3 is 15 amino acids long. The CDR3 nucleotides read TGTGCCAGCAGCTTAGTTTCAGGGGTCGGCAATGAGCAGTTCTTC. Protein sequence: CASSLVSGVGNEQFF.

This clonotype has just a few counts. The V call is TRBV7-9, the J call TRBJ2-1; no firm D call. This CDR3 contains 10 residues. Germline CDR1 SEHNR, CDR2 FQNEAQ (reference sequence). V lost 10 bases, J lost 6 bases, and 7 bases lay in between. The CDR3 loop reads CAIEGNEQFF. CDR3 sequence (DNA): TGTGCCATCGAAGGCAATGAGCAGTTCTTC.

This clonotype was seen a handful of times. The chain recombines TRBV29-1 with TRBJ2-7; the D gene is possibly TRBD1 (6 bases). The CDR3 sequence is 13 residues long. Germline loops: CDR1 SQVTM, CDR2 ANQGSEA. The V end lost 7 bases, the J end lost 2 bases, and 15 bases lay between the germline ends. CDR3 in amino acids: CSAFGQFPYEQYF. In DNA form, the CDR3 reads TGCAGCGCCTTCGGACAGTTCCCCTACGAGCAGTACTTC.

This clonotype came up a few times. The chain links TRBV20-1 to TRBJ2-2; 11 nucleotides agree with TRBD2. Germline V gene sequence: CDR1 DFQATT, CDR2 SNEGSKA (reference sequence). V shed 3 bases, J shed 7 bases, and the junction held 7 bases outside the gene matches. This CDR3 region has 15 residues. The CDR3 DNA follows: TGCAGTGCTAGCTTAGCGGGAGGGCGGATCGGGGAGCTGTTTTTT. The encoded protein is CSASLAGGRIGELFF.

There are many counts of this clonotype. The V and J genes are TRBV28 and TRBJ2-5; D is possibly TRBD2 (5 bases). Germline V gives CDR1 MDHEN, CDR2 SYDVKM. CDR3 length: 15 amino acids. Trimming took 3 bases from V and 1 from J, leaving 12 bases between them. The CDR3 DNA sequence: TGTGCCAGCAGTTTCGTGGGAGCCCTCCAAGAGACCCAGTACTTC. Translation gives CASSFVGALQETQYF.

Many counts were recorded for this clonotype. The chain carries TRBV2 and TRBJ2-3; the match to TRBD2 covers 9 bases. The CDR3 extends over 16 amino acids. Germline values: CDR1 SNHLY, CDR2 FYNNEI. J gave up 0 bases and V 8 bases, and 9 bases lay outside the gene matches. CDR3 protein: CASSNGLAGSTDTQYF. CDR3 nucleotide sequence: TGTGCCAGCTCCAACGGGCTAGCGGGGAGCACAGATACGCAGTATTTT.

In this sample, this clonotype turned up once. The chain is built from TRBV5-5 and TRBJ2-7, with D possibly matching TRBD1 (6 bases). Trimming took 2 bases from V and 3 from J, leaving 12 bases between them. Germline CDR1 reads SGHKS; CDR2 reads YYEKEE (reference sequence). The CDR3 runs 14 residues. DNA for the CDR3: TGTGCCAGCAGCTTCCGTCCAGGGGACTACGAGCAGTACTTC. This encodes CASSFRPGDYEQYF.

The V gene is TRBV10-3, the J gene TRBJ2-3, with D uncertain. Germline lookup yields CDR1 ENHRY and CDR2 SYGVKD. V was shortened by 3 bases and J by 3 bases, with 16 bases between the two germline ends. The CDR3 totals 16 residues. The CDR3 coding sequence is TGTGCCATCAGTGAAGCGATTCAGATTACTACAGATACGCAGTATTTT. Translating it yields CAISEAIQITTDTQYF.

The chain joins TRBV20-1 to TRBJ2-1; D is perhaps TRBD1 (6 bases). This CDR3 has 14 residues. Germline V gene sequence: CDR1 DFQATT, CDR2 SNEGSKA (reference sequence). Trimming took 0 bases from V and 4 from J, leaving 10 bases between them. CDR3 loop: CSARDWDTYNEQFF. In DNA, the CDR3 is TGCAGTGCTAGAGATTGGGACACTTACAATGAGCAGTTCTTC.

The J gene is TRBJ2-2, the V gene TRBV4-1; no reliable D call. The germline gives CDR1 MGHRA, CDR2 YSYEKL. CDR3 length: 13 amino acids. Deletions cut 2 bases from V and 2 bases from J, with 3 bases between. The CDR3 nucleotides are TGCGCCAGCAGCCAAAAAAACACCGGGGAGCTGTTTTTT. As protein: CASSQKNTGELFF.

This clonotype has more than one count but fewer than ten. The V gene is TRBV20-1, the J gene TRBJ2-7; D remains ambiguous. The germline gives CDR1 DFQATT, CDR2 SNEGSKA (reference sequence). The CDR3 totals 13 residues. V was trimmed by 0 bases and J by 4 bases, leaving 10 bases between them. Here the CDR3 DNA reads TGCAGTGCTAGAGATCCAGTGGTGTACGAGCAGTACTTC. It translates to CSARDPVVYEQYF.

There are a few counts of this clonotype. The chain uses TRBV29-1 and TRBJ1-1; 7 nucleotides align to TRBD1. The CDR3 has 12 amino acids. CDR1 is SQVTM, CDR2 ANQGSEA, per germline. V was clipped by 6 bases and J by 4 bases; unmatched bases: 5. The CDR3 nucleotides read TGCAGCGTCTCACAGGGGCCCACTGAAGCTTTCTTT. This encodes CSVSQGPTEAFF.